This T cell receptor beta chain was captured by sequencing in a study of T cell clones after liver transplantation. Study-level information: Until 12-24 months post-transplant, subjects got standard immunosuppression and no induction. Notes on the study in general: Conclusions were preliminary, with small, heterogeneous patient groups.

CD3+CD4+ and CD3+CD8+ cells were FACS-sorted from thawed unstimulated PBMCs. In germline, CDR1 is WSHSY, CDR2 SAAADI. CDR3 length: 16 amino acids. Trimming removed 4 bases from V and 0 bases from J; junction bases left unmatched: 6. Remarks on this clone: What it recognizes is unknown.

The assay was immunoSEQ multiplex PCR, and TCRdb's table has in-frame clones only and misses some. Of about 80,000 clones in the sample, about 84% were seen once. The rearrangement links TRBV10-2 to TRBJ1-1; 9 bases agree with TRBD1. The input for sequencing was CD4+ T cells from blood, taken 45 to 46 months after liver transplant. This sequence originates from a human patient who received a liver transplant. Some of the T cells might come from the graft donor. The CDR3: CASSAWTGDLNTEAFF. The CDR3 DNA reads as TGCGCCAGCAGTGCCTGGACAGGGGACCTGAACACTGAAGCTTTCTTT.